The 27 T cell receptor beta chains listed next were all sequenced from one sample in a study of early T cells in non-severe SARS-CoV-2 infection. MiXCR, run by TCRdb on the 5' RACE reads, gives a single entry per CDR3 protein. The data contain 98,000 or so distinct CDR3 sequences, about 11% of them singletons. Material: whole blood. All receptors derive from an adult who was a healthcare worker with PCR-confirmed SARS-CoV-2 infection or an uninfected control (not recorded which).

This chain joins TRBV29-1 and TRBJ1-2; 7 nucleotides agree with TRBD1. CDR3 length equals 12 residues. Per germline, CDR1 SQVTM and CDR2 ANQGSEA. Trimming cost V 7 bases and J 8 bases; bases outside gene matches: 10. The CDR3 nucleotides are TGCAGCGGCCGACAGGGAGGTGGCGGCTACACCTTC. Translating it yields CSGRQGGGGYTF.

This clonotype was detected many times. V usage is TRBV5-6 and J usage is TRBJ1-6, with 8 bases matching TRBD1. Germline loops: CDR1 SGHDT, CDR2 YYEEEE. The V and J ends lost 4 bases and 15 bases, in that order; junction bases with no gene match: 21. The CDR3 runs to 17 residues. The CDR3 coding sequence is TGTGCCAGCAGCGAAACGGGACAGGCCCCCGGGGATCAAAACCTCCACTTT. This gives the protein CASSETGQAPGDQNLHF.

In DNA, the CDR3 is TGTGCCAGCAGTTTAGACAGACCCAATGAGCAGTTCTTC. Its protein product is CASSLDRPNEQFF. The chain carries TRBV28 and TRBJ2-1; tentatively, D is TRBD1 (5 bases). This CDR3 has 13 amino acids. The germline V and J ends were trimmed by 2 bases and 6 bases, with 8 bases remaining between them. The germline V gene has CDR1 MDHEN and CDR2 SYDVKM. Variable domain in full (rest from reference TRBV28 and TRBJ2-1): DVKVTQSSRYLVKRTGEKVFLECVQDMDHENMFWYRQDPGLGLRLIYFSYDVKMKEKGDIPEGYSVSREKKERFSLILESASTNQTSMYLCASSLDRPNEQFFGPGTRLTVL.

The CDR3 sequence is CASSPRTGGSNEQFF. The CDR3 DNA reads as TGCGCCAGCAGCCCCAGGACAGGGGGGTCCAATGAGCAGTTCTTC. The chain has TRBV5-1 and TRBJ2-1, with 10 bases that match TRBD1. The germline V gene has CDR1 SGHRS and CDR2 YFSETQ. The CDR3 extends over 15 amino acids. Trimming removed 4 bases from V and 6 bases from J; junction bases left unmatched: 7.

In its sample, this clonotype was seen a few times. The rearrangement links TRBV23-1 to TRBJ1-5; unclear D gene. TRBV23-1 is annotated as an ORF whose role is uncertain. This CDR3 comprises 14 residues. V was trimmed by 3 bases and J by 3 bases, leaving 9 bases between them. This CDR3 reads CASSQVRANQPQHF. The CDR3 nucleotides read TGCGCCAGCAGTCAGGTTCGGGCCAATCAGCCCCAGCATTTT.

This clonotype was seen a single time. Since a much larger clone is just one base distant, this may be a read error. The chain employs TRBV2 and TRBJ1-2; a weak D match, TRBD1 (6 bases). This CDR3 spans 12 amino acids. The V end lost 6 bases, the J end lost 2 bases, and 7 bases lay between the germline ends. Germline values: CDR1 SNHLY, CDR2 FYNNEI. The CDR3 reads CASSDRNYGYTF. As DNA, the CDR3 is TGTGCCAGCAGCGACAGGAACTATGGCTACACCTTC.

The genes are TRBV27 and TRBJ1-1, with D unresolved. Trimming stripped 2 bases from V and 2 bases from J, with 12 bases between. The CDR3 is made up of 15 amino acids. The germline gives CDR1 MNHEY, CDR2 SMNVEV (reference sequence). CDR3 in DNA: TGTGCCAGCAGTTTACGGTGGGGTGAAAACACTGAAGCTTTCTTT. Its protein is CASSLRWGENTEAFF.

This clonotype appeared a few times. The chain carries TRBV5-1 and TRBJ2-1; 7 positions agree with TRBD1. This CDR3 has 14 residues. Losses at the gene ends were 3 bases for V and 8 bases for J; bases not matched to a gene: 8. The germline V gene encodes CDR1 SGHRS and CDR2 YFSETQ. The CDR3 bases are TGCGCCAGCAGCTCTCCCCACACAGGGGATGAGCAGTTCTTC. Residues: CASSSPHTGDEQFF.

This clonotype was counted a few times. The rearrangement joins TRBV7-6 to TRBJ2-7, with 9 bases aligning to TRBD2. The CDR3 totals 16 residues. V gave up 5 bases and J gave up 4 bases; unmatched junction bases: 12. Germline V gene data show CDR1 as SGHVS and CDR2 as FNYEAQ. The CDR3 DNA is TGTGCCAGCAGCCCCGCGGGGGGGCAACTACAGTACGAGCAGTACTTC. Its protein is CASSPAGGQLQYEQYF. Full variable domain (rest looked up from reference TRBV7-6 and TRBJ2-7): GAGVSQSPRYKVTKRGQDVALRCDPISGHVSLYWYRQALGQGPEFLTYFNYEAQQDKSGLPNDRFSAERPEGSISTLTIQRTEQRDSAMYRCASSPAGGQLQYEQYFGPGTRLTVT.

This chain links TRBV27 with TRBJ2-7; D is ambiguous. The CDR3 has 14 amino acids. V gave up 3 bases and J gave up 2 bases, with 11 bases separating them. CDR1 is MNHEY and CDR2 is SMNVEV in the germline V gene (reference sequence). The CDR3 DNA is TGTGCCAGCAGTTTGTTCGGATCCCCCTACGAGCAGTACTTC. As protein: CASSLFGSPYEQYF.

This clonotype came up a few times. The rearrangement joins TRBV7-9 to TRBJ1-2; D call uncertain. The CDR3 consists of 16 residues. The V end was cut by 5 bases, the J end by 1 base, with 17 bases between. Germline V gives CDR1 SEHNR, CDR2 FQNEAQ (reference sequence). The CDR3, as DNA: TGTGCCAGCAGCCCAATGGCGGTGGGGAATAACTATGGCTACACCTTC. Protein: CASSPMAVGNNYGYTF.

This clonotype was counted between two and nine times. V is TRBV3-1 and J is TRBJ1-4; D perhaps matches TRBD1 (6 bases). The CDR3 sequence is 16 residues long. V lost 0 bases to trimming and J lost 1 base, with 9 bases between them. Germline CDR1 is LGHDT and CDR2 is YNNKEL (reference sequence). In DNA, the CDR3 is TGTGCCAGCAGCCAAGATGAACAGGGAACTAATGAAAAACTGTTTTTT. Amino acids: CASSQDEQGTNEKLFF.

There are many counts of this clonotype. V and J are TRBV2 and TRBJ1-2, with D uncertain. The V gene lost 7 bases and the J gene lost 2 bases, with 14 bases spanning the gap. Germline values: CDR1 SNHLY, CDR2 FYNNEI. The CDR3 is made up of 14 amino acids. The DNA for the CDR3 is TGTGCCAGCACCCCCGAGGCCGTCAACTATGGCTACACCTTC. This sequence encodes CASTPEAVNYGYTF.

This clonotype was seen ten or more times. The CDR3 reads CASSYGTGRYNEQFF. The CDR3 DNA reads TGTGCCAGCAGTTACGGGACAGGGCGCTACAATGAGCAGTTCTTC. The chain is built from TRBV6-5 and TRBJ2-1; 9 bases are a match to TRBD1. Germline assignment: CDR1 MNHEY and CDR2 SVGAGI. Germline trimming cut 2 bases from V and 3 bases from J; bases unmatched to any gene: 2. The CDR3 has 15 amino acids.

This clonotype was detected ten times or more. CDR3 DNA sequence: TGTGCCAGCAGCTCACTCTGGGCAACGGGAACTAACTATGGCTACACCTTC. It yields the protein CASSSLWATGTNYGYTF. The genes are TRBV5-4 and TRBJ1-2; D uncertain. Germline V CDR1 and CDR2: SGHNT, YYREEE (reference sequence). The ends were cut back, 3 bases at V and 0 bases at J, with 18 bases in the middle. The CDR3 totals 17 residues.

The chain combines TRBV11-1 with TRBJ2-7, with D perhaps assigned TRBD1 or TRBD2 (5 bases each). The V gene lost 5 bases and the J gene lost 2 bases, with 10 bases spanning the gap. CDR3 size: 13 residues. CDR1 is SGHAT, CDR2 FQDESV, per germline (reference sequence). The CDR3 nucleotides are TGTGCCAGCAGCCTGGGACGGGCCTACGAGCAGTACTTC. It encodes CASSLGRAYEQYF.

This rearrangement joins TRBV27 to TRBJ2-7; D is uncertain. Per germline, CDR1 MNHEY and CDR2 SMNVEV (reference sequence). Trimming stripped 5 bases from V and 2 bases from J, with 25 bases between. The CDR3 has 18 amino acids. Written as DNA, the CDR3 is TGTGCCAGCAGTCCCCTACCATCCGACGGAGTAACGCCCTACGAGCAGTACTTC. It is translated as CASSPLPSDGVTPYEQYF.

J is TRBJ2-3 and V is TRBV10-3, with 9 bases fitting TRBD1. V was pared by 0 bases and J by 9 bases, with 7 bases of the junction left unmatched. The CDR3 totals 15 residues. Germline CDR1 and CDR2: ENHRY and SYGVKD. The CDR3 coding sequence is TGTGCCATCAGTGAGTCACAGGGGGCGAGAGGCACGCAGTATTTT. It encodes CAISESQGARGTQYF.

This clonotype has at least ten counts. The CDR3 is CAIMSLDTQYF. DNA of the CDR3: TGTGCCATCATGAGTTTAGATACGCAGTATTTT. The V call is TRBV10-3, the J call TRBJ2-3; D is unclear. Germline V gene sequence: CDR1 ENHRY, CDR2 SYGVKD. This CDR3 is 11 amino acids long. Trimming shortened V by 7 bases and J by 5 bases, and 7 bases separated the two germline ends.

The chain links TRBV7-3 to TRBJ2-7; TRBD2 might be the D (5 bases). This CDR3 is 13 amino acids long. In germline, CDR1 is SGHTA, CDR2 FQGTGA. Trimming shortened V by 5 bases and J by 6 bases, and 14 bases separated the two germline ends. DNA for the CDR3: TGTGCCAGCAGCCTCCGGGCGAGCGGCGAGCAGTACTTC. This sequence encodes CASSLRASGEQYF.

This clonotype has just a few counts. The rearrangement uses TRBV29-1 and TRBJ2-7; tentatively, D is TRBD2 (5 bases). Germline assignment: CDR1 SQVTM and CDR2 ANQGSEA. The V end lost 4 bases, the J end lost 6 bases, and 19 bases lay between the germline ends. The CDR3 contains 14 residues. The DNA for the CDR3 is TGCAGCGTTGTAGGGCTAGCCCGAGGGAGCGAGCAGTACTTC. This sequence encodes CSVVGLARGSEQYF.

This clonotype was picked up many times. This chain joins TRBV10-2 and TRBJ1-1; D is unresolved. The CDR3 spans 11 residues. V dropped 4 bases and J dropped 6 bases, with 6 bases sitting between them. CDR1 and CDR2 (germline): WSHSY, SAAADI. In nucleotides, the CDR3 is TGCGCCAGCAGTGTCGGGGCTGAAGCTTTCTTT. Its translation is CASSVGAEAFF.

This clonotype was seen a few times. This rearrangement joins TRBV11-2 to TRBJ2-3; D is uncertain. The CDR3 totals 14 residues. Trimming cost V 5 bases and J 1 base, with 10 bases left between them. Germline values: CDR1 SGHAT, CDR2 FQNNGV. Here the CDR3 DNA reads TGTGCCAGCAGCCTCCGAATCGGCACAGATACGCAGTATTTT. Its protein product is CASSLRIGTDTQYF.

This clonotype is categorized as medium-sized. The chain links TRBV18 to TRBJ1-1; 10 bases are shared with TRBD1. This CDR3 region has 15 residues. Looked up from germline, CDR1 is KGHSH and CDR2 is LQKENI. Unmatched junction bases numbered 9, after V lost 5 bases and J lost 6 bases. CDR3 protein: CASSSWTGGASEAFF. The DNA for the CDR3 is TGTGCCAGCTCATCCTGGACAGGGGGAGCTTCTGAAGCTTTCTTT.

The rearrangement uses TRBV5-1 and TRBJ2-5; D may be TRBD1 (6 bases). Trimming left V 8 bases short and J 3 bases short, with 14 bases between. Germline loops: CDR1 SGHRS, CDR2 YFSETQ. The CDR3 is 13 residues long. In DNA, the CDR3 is TGCGCCAGTCGGGACACAACTAAAGAGACCCAGTACTTC. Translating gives CASRDTTKETQYF.

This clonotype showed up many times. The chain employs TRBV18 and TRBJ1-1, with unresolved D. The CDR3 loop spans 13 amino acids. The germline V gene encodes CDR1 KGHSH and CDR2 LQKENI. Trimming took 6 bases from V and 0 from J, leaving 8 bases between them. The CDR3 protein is CASSGEMNTEAFF. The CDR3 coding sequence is TGTGCCAGCTCTGGGGAGATGAACACTGAAGCTTTCTTT.

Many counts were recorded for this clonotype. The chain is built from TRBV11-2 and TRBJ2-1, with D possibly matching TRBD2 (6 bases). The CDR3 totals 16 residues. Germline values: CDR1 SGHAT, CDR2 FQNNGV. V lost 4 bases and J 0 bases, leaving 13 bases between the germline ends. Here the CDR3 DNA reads TGTGCCAGCAGCTCCCGGGGACTGACCTCCTACAATGAGCAGTTCTTC. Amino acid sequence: CASSSRGLTSYNEQFF.